This entry describes one T cell receptor (beta chain). Its specificity is not known. V lost 6 bases and J lost 7, with 9 bases in between. In germline, CDR1 is MNHEY, CDR2 SVGAGI. This CDR3 spans 11 amino acids. Sequenced by immunoSEQ multiplex PCR; TCRdb stores in-frame clones only, minus some. Of around 150,000 clones listed, roughly 87% are singletons. The data stem from a study of T cell responses to AZD1222 COVID-19 vaccine. Study results and limitations: Donors were chiefly white British, with a greater number of females, and clonal diversity was perhaps underestimated.

The sample was peripheral blood, taken 28 days after the second AZD1222 dose. The chain is built from TRBV6-5 and TRBJ1-1; no clear D. The TCR originated in an adult who received the AZD1222 COVID-19 vaccine. CDR3 sequence reads: CASSLGIEAFF. The CDR3 DNA is TGTGCCAGCAGCCTTGGTATTGAAGCTTTCTTT.